Below are 13 T cell receptor beta chains sequenced from a single sample in a study of chemoradiotherapy in HPV16-positive cancers. The protocol was immunoSEQ multiplex PCR, while the TCRdb copy is restricted to in-frame clones and leaves out a portion. The sample contains some 28,000 clones, about 80% of which appear only once. The sample consisted of blood, taken from a patient who underwent chemoradiotherapy. These receptor sequences come from a human donor with HPV-associated anogenital cancer.

The chain employs TRBV18 and TRBJ1-1; D ambiguous. Germline values: CDR1 KGHSH, CDR2 LQKENI. The germline V and J ends were trimmed by 1 base and 0 bases, with 6 bases remaining between them. The CDR3 totals 14 residues. This CDR3 reads CASSPQDLNTEAFF. CDR3 bases: TGTGCCAGCTCACCACAGGACTTGAACACTGAAGCTTTCTTT.

This rearrangement joins TRBV30 to TRBJ1-5, with D unclear. This CDR3 is 20 amino acids long. V lost 4 bases and J 1 base, leaving 29 bases between the germline ends. CDR1 and CDR2 from the germline V gene are GTSNPN and SVGIG (reference sequence). CDR3 residues: CAWKESGGLTGVSSNQPQHF. In DNA, the CDR3 is TGTGCCTGGAAGGAATCGGGAGGGTTAACGGGTGTTTCCAGCAATCAGCCCCAGCATTTT.

This clone was observed a single time. DNA of the CDR3: TGCGCCAGCACGCTTCAGGGGGCGAACACCGGGGAGCTGTTTTTT. It codes for CASTLQGANTGELFF. The chain is built from TRBV5-1 and TRBJ2-2; 7 bases match TRBD1. CDR3 length equals 15 residues. Germline V lookup: CDR1 SGHRS, CDR2 YFSETQ. V trimming: 6 bases; J trimming: 0 bases; junction bases outside the gene matches: 5. Full variable domain (rest looked up from reference TRBV5-1 and TRBJ2-2): KAGVTQTPRYLIKTRGQQVTLSCSPISGHRSVSWYQQTPGQGLQFLFEYFSETQRNKGNFPGRFSGRQFSNSRSEMNVSTLELGDSALYLCASTLQGANTGELFFGEGSRLTVL.

The chain joins TRBV6-5 to TRBJ1-5; 9 bases are shared with TRBD1. The length of the CDR3 is 16 residues. From germline, CDR1 is MNHEY and CDR2 SVGAGI. Trimming removed 4 bases from V and 13 bases from J; junction bases left unmatched: 17. This CDR3 is CASSSLGTGTIWAQHF. The CDR3 nucleotides are TGTGCCAGCAGTTCCCTGGGGACAGGGACCATCTGGGCACAGCATTTT.

The rearrangement joins TRBV19 to TRBJ2-5; D possibly corresponds to TRBD2 (6 bases). The V end was cut by 5 bases, the J end by 4 bases, with 14 bases between. Germline-derived CDR1 and CDR2 are LNHDA and SQIVND (reference sequence). This CDR3 spans 14 amino acids. The CDR3 nucleotides are TGTGCCAGTAGTCTATCGGACGGGAGAGAGACCCAGTACTTC. It codes for CASSLSDGRETQYF.

The J gene is TRBJ2-1, the V gene TRBV19; TRBD2 aligns across 11 bases. The CDR3 length is 16 residues. After removal of 4 bases from V and 7 bases from J, the junction contained 9 bases not matched to a gene. CDR1 and CDR2 from the germline V gene are LNHDA and SQIVND (reference sequence). CDR3 protein: CASSNSGGAFVNEQFF. In DNA, the CDR3 is TGTGCCAGTAGTAATAGCGGGGGGGCCTTTGTGAATGAGCAGTTCTTC.

The chain recombines TRBV19 with TRBJ1-2; 7 bases agree with TRBD1. The junction had 1 base not matched to a gene; V was cut back by 6 bases and J by 0 bases. This CDR3 region has 13 residues. Looked up from germline, CDR1 is LNHDA and CDR2 is SQIVND (reference sequence). CDR3 sequence (DNA): TGTGCCAGTAGGGGACAGACTAACTATGGCTACACCTTC. This codes for CASRGQTNYGYTF.

The chain employs TRBV9 and TRBJ2-5; 7 bases agree with TRBD1. Trimming removed 8 bases from V and 5 bases from J; junction bases left unmatched: 12. The CDR3 has 14 residues. Germline CDR1 reads SGDLS; CDR2 reads YYNGEE. The CDR3 DNA sequence: TGTGCCAGTCAAAGCAGGGGGTCTGAGGAGACCCAGTACTTC. Translating gives CASQSRGSEETQYF.

The V call is TRBV2, the J call TRBJ1-5; D is possibly TRBD1 (6 bases). V lost 6 bases and J 0 bases, leaving 9 bases between the germline ends. The CDR3 is 14 amino acids. Germline-derived CDR1 and CDR2 are SNHLY and FYNNEI. The CDR3: CASSRGHSNQPQHF. The CDR3 region has the DNA TGTGCCAGCAGCAGGGGTCATAGCAATCAGCCCCAGCATTTT. The full variable domain, in which reference TRBV2 and TRBJ1-5 provide the parts outside the CDR3, is EPEVTQTPSHQVTQMGQEVILRCVPISNHLYFYWYRQILGQKVEFLVSFYNNEISEKSEIFDDQFSVERPDGSNFTLKIRSTKLEDSAMYFCASSRGHSNQPQHFGDGTRLSIL.

The genes are TRBV9 and TRBJ1-1; D call uncertain. Deletions cut 4 bases from V and 4 bases from J, with 11 bases between. CDR1 is SGDLS, CDR2 YYNGEE, per germline. The CDR3 contains 13 residues. In DNA form, the CDR3 reads TGTGCCAGCAGCCCGGCCGCTATCACTGAAGCTTTCTTT. Translating gives CASSPAAITEAFF.

V gene TRBV9 combines with J gene TRBJ2-5; D is possibly TRBD1 (5 bases). The CDR3 totals 14 residues. The V gene lost 0 bases and the J gene lost 3 bases, with 9 bases spanning the gap. Per germline, CDR1 SGDLS and CDR2 YYNGEE. The CDR3 DNA sequence: TGTGCCAGCAGCGTAGGGACAACCAAAGAGACCCAGTACTTC. It is translated as CASSVGTTKETQYF.

The chain recombines TRBV5-1 with TRBJ1-2; D is possibly TRBD1 (5 bases). V was pared by 3 bases and J by 7 bases, with 13 bases between. The germline gives CDR1 SGHRS, CDR2 YFSETQ. The length of the CDR3 is 13 residues. CDR3 in DNA: TGCGCCAGCAGCTCAGCCCAGGGTTCTGGCTACACCTTC. It translates to CASSSAQGSGYTF. Full variable domain (outside the CDR3, taken from reference TRBV5-1 and TRBJ1-2): KAGVTQTPRYLIKTRGQQVTLSCSPISGHRSVSWYQQTPGQGLQFLFEYFSETQRNKGNFPGRFSGRQFSNSRSEMNVSTLELGDSALYLCASSSAQGSGYTFGSGTRLTVV.

The rearrangement links TRBV7-2 to TRBJ2-5, with 12 bases that match TRBD2. V lost 3 bases, J lost 4 bases, and 6 bases stayed unmatched. CDR1 and CDR2 (germline): SGHTA, FQGNSA. This CDR3 region has 16 residues. The CDR3 DNA follows: TGTGCCAGCAGCTTGCCACTAGCGGGGGGATCAGAGACCCAGTACTTC. Translated: CASSLPLAGGSETQYF.